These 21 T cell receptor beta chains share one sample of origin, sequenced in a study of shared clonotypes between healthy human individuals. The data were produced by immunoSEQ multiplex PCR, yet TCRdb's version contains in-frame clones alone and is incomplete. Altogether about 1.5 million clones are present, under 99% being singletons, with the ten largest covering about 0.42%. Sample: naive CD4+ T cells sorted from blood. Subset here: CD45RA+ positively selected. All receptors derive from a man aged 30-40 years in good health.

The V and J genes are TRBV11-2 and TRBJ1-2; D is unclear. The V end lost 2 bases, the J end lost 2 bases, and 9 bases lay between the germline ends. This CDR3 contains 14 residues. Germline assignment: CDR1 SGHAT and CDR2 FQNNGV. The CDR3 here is CASSLRVSNYGYTF. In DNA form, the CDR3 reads TGTGCCAGCAGCTTACGGGTTTCAAACTATGGCTACACCTTC. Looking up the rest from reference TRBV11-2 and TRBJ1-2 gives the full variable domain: EAGVAQSPRYKIIEKRQSVAFWCNPISGHATLYWYQQILGQGPKLLIQFQNNGVVDDSQLPKDRFSAERLKGVDSTLKIQPAKLEDSAVYLCASSLRVSNYGYTFGSGTRLTVV.

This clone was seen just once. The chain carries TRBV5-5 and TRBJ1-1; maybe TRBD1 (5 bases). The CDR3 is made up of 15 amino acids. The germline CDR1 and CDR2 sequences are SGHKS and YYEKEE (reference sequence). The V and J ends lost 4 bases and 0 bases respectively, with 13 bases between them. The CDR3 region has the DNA TGTGCCAGCAGCGTTGGTCAGGGCATGAACACTGAAGCTTTCTTT. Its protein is CASSVGQGMNTEAFF.

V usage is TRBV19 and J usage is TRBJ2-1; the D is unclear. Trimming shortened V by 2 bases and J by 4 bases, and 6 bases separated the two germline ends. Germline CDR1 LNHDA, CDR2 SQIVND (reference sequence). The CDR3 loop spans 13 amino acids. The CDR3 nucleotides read TGTGCCAGTAGTATACCCCCGTACAATGAGCAGTTCTTC. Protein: CASSIPPYNEQFF.

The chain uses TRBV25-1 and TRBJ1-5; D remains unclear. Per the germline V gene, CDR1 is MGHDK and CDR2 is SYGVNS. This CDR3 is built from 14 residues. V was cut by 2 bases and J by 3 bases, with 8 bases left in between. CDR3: CASSEGRFNQPQHF. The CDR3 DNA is TGTGCCAGCAGTGAAGGTCGGTTCAATCAGCCCCAGCATTTT.

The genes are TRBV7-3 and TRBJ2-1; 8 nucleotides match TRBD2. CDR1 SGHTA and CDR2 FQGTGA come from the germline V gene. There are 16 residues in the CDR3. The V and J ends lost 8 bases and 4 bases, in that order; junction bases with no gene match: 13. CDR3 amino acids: CASASSGSGRYNEQFF. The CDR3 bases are TGTGCCAGCGCGAGCTCTGGGAGCGGGAGATACAATGAGCAGTTCTTC.

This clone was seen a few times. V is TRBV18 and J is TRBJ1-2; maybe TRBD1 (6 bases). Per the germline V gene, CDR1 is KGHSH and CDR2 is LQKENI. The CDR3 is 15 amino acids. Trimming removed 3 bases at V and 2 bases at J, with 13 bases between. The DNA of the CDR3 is TGTGCCAGCTCACCGAAACAGGGTCCAAACTATGGCTACACCTTC. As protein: CASSPKQGPNYGYTF.

CDR3 protein: CASRSRGGNTDTQYF. For the CDR3, the DNA is TGTGCCAGCAGATCCCGCGGAGGGAACACAGATACGCAGTATTTT. The rearrangement uses TRBV5-8 and TRBJ2-3; tentatively, D is TRBD2 (6 bases). Germline-derived CDR1 and CDR2 are SGHTS and YDEGEE. Trimming left V 5 bases short and J 2 bases short, with 15 bases between. The CDR3 extends over 15 amino acids.

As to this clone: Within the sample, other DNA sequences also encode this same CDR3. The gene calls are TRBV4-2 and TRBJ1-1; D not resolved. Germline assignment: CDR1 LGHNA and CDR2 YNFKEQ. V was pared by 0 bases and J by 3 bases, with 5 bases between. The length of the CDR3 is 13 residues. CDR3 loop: CASSQDRDTEAFF. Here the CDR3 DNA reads TGTGCCAGCAGCCAAGATAGGGACACTGAAGCTTTCTTT.

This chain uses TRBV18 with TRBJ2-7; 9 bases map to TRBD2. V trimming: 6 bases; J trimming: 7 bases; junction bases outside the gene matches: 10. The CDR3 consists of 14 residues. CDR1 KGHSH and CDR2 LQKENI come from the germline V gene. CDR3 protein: CASSFPSGRSEQYF. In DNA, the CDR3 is TGTGCCAGCTCCTTCCCCAGCGGGAGGAGTGAGCAGTACTTC.

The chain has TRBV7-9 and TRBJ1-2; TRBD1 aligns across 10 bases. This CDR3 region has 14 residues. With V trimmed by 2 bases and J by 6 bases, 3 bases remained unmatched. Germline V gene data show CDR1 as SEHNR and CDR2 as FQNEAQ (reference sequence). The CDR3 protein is CASSLMTGGDGYTF. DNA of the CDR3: TGTGCCAGCAGCTTAATGACAGGGGGCGATGGCTACACCTTC.

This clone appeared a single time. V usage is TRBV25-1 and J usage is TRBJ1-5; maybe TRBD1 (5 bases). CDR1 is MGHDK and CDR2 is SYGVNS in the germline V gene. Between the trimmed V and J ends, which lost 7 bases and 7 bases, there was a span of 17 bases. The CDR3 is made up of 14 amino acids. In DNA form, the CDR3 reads TGTGCCAGCAAGGGGTCCGGGGTAGGGCAGCCCCAGCATTTT. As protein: CASKGSGVGQPQHF.

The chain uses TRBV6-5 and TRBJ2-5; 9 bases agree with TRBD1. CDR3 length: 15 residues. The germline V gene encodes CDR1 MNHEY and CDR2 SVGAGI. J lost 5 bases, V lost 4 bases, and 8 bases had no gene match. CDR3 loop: CASSFPTGGGETQYF. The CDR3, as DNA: TGTGCCAGCAGTTTCCCGACAGGGGGGGGTGAGACCCAGTACTTC.

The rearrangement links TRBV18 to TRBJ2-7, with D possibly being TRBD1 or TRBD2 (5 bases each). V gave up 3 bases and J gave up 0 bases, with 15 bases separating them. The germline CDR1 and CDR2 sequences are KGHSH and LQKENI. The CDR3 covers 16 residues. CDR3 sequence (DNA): TGTGCCAGCTCACCCTTTACTAGACAGAGCTCCTACGAGCAGTACTTC. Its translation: CASSPFTRQSSYEQYF.

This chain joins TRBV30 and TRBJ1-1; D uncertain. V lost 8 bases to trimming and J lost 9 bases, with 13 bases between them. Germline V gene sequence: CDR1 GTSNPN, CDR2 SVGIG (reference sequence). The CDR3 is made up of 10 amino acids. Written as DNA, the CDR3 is TGTGCCCTCCCCGGCCCAAAAGCTTTCTTT. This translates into CALPGPKAFF.

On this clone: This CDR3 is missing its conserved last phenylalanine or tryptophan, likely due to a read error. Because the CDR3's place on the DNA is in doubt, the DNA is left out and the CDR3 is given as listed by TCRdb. CDR3 sequence: CASSYIPGGSVL. V and J are TRBV6-6 and TRBJ2-7; the DNA was not used to check the table's D call, TRBD1. CDR1 is MNHNY, CDR2 SVGAGI, per germline (reference sequence). The CDR3 spans 12 amino acids, including both terminal residues.

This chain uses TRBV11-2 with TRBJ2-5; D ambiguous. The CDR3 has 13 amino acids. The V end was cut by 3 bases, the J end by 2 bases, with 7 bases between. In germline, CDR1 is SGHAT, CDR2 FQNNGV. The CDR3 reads CASSFYLQETQYF. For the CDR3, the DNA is TGTGCCAGCAGCTTTTACTTACAAGAGACCCAGTACTTC.

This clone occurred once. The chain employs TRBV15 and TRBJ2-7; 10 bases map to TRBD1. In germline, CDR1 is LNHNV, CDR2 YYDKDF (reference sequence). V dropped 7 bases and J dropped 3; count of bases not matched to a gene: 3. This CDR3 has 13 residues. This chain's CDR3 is CATTWDRGYEQYF. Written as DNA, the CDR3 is TGTGCCACCACCTGGGACAGGGGCTACGAGCAGTACTTC.

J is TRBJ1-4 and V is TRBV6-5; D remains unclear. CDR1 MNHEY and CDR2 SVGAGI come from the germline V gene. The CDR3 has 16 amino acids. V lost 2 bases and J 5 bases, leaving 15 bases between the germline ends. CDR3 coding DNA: TGTGCCAGCAGTTACACTCCGACCCCTGGGAATGAAAAACTGTTTTTT. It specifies CASSYTPTPGNEKLFF.

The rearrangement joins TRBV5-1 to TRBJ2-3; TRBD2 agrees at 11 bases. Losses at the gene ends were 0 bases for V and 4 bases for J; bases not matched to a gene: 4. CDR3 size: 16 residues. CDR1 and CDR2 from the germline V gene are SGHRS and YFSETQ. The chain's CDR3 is CASSLALAGEADTQYF. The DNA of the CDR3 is TGCGCCAGCAGCTTGGCACTAGCGGGAGAGGCAGATACGCAGTATTTT.

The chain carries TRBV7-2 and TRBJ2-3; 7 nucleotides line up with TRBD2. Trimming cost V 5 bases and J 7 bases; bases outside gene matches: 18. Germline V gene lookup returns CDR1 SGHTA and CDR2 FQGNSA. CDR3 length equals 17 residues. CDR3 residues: CASSRLILAALSNTQYF. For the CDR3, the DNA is TGTGCCAGCAGCCGCCTGATTCTAGCGGCCTTATCCAATACGCAGTATTTT.

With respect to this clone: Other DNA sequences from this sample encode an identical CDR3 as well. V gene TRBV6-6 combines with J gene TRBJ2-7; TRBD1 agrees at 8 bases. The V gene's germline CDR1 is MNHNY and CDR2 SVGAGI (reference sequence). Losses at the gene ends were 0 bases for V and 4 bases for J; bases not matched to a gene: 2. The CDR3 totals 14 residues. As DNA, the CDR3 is TGTGCCAGCAGTTACTCAGGGACAGGTTACGAGCAGTACTTC. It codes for CASSYSGTGYEQYF.